This TCR beta chain comes out of a study of blood T cell repertoires in COVID-19. At the level of the study: From the United States, Italy and Spain came samples of acute and convalescent COVID-19. The cDNA or gDNA used as material had been derived from T cells, B-cell-depleted T cells, or PBMCs.

This CDR3 has 15 amino acids. In the authors' methods: Reference gene primer amplification gave estimated nucleated cell counts. Libraries were prepared by immunoSEQ multiplex PCR; TCRdb keeps only in-frame clonotypes and omits some of them. V, J and clone size derive from that table, while D and trimming were established from the DNA sequence. This table has 30,000 to 40,000 clones, roughly 93% appearing once. The V and J genes are TRBV21-1 and TRBJ2-2; the DNA was not used to check the table's D call, TRBD1. TRBV21-1 is a documented pseudogene. Material: peripheral blood. This TCR derives from a human donor in a cohort sampled during active COVID-19. Here the CDR3 reads CASVRETGNTGELFF. CDR3 sequence (DNA): TGTGCCAGCGTGAGGGAGACAGGGAACACCGGGGAGCTGTTTTTT.